Sequencing of this T cell receptor (beta chain) was carried out in a study of vaccination effects on CD4 cells after COVID-19. The authors isolated CD4+ T cells after roughly eleven days of culture. The person's infection with SARS-CoV-2, confirmed by PCR, took place between March and December 2020. On days 3 and 7, fresh IL-2 medium replaced half the medium. Clones were sequenced by immunoSEQ multiplex PCR, and TCRdb holds only the in-frame ones, with some missing. Of about 46,000 clones in the sample, around 76% were seen once. Note on this clone: What it binds is unknown.

Study findings and constraints: Infection- and vaccine-induced clones contracted markedly late after vaccination. The post-vaccine spike-reactive clones of convalescents showed a predominance of new vaccine-induced clones.

This TCR was sampled from a human donor who had a prior SARS-CoV-2 infection. This material consisted of CD4+ T cells from PBMCs cultured without peptide, taken before COVID-19 vaccination.

The CDR3 DNA is TGTGCCAGCAGCTTATCCTTCCGAGAGACCCAGTACTTC. Its translation: CASSLSFRETQYF. The V and J genes are TRBV7-6 and TRBJ2-5; no clear D. CDR3 length: 13 amino acids. In germline, CDR1 is SGHVS, CDR2 FNYEAQ. V dropped 2 bases and J dropped 4 bases, with 8 bases sitting between them.